The 10 T cell receptor beta chains listed next were all sequenced from one sample in a study of blood T cell repertoires in COVID-19. Clones were sequenced by immunoSEQ multiplex PCR, and TCRdb holds only the in-frame ones, with some missing. The profile shows a few hundred thousand clones, 86% of them singletons. Sequenced input: peripheral blood. These receptor sequences come from a woman in her forties or fifties with COVID-19, enrolled during active disease.

The V call is TRBV27, the J call TRBJ2-3; 8 bases are shared with TRBD2. The CDR3 contains 16 residues. V was clipped by 4 bases and J by 4 bases; unmatched bases: 10. The germline gives CDR1 MNHEY, CDR2 SMNVEV (reference sequence). The CDR3 DNA sequence: TGTGCCAGCAGTTCACGGGGGGGCCTAAGCTCAGATACGCAGTATTTT. Amino acid sequence: CASSSRGGLSSDTQYF.

This clone appeared once. This rearrangement joins TRBV27 to TRBJ2-6, with a weak D call TRBD1 (5 bases). Germline CDR1 MNHEY, CDR2 SMNVEV (reference sequence). V was pared by 6 bases and J by 2 bases, with 11 bases between. The CDR3 has 15 amino acids. The DNA for the CDR3 is TGTGCCAGCAGCTCCTGGGGCACTGGGGCCAACGTCCTGACTTTC. It translates to CASSSWGTGANVLTF.

The CDR3 here is CASSTGQGRANYGYTF. In DNA form, the CDR3 reads TGTGCCAGTAGTACAGGCCAGGGCAGGGCTAACTATGGCTACACCTTC. This chain connects TRBV19 to TRBJ1-2; possibly TRBD1 for D (5 bases). Germline values: CDR1 LNHDA, CDR2 SQIVND (reference sequence). V gave up 4 bases and J gave up 0 bases, with 15 bases separating them. The CDR3 runs 16 residues.

Here the CDR3 DNA reads TGTGCCAGCAGTCTCGGGGTCAAGGGCTATAATTCACCCCTCCACTTT. This gives the protein CASSLGVKGYNSPLHF. The chain recombines TRBV28 with TRBJ1-6; no firm D call. V lost 5 bases and J 3 bases, leaving 14 bases between the germline ends. Germline CDR1 is MDHEN and CDR2 is SYDVKM. The CDR3 sequence is 16 residues long.

This clone is a singleton in its sample. V is TRBV9 and J is TRBJ2-7, with TRBD1 matching over 9 bases. V shed 0 bases, J shed 5 bases, and the junction held 6 bases outside the gene matches. This CDR3 comprises 15 residues. The germline V gene has CDR1 SGDLS and CDR2 YYNGEE. The CDR3 spells CASSVAGTGIDEQYF. The DNA of the CDR3 is TGTGCCAGCAGCGTAGCTGGGACAGGGATCGACGAGCAGTACTTC.

The rearrangement joins TRBV5-6 to TRBJ2-1; D uncertain. CDR3 length equals 13 residues. CDR1 SGHDT and CDR2 YYEEEE come from the germline V gene. V lost 4 bases to trimming and J lost 8 bases, with 13 bases between them. CDR3 sequence (DNA): TGTGCCAGCAGCCGTCGTGGCCTTGATGAGCAGTTCTTC. It specifies CASSRRGLDEQFF.

The chain joins TRBV24-1 to TRBJ2-6; possibly TRBD1 for D (5 bases). CDR3 length: 17 residues. Looked up from germline, CDR1 is KGHDR and CDR2 is SFDVKD. The V and J ends lost 6 bases and 0 bases respectively, with 14 bases between them. The CDR3 DNA reads as TGTGCCACCAGTAAAAGCCCCAGGGCCTCTGGGGCCAACGTCCTGACTTTC. Translation gives CATSKSPRASGANVLTF.

The V gene is TRBV9, the J gene TRBJ1-1; D gene unclear. CDR3 length: 15 amino acids. Trimming stripped 4 bases from V and 0 bases from J, with 13 bases between. The germline V gene has CDR1 SGDLS and CDR2 YYNGEE. In nucleotides, the CDR3 is TGTGCCAGCAGCCCCACCCAGAAAATGAACACTGAAGCTTTCTTT. Translating it yields CASSPTQKMNTEAFF.

The chain employs TRBV7-8 and TRBJ2-1, with 8 nucleotides matching TRBD2. The trim removed 5 bases at V and 6 bases at J, leaving 6 bases unmatched. The CDR3 is 14 residues long. The germline CDR1 and CDR2 sequences are SGHVS and FQNEAQ. CDR3 protein: CASSPRRGGNEQFF. DNA of the CDR3: TGTGCCAGCAGCCCTAGACGGGGGGGCAATGAGCAGTTCTTC.

This sequence joins TRBV13 and TRBJ2-3, with 10 bases identical to TRBD1. V shed 5 bases and J 3 bases; nucleotides not matched to a gene: 5. Germline V CDR1 and CDR2: PRHDT, FYEKMQ (reference sequence). The CDR3 is made up of 15 amino acids. The CDR3 sequence: CASSVPGQGTDTQYF. The CDR3 bases are TGTGCCAGCAGCGTACCGGGACAGGGGACAGATACGCAGTATTTT.